This T cell receptor beta chain was captured in a study of blood T cell repertoires in COVID-19. Across the whole study: Specimens from acute and convalescent COVID-19 originated in the United States, Italy and Spain.

Per the original methods: Amplified reference gene primers provided the basis for estimating nucleated cell counts. Only in-frame clones appear in the TCRdb table, and some are missing; sequencing was by immunoSEQ multiplex PCR. Clonal size and the V and J genes are those of that table, whereas D and trimming came from the DNA. This table has about 72,000 clones, roughly nine tenths appearing once. The sample taken for sequencing was peripheral blood. The receptor was isolated from a human donor in a cohort sampled during active COVID-19.

This CDR3 reads CASSEGGGASYEQYF. The CDR3 DNA sequence: TGTGCCAGCAGTGAGGGCGGGGGGGCCTCCTACGAGCAGTACTTC. V is TRBV2 and J is TRBJ2-7; 9 positions match TRBD2. Germline trimming cut 3 bases from V and 0 bases from J; bases unmatched to any gene: 3. CDR1 is SNHLY, CDR2 FYNNEI, per germline. This CDR3 contains 15 residues.